This T cell receptor beta chain derives from a study of shared clonotypes between healthy human individuals. Study context: Researchers drew samples from two women and a few men aged 18 to 49.

Every donor was a Caucasian adult from Nashville, Tennessee. This was a deep-level run. Measured with immunoSEQ multiplex PCR; TCRdb has only the in-frame clones, and not every one. The sample has some 500,000 clones, over 60% seen once; the top ten hold 12%. In germline, CDR1 is MNHEY, CDR2 SMNVEV (reference sequence). The length of the CDR3 is 13 residues. The V end was cut by 3 bases, the J end by 5 bases, with 11 bases between. The rearrangement uses TRBV27 and TRBJ2-7; D gene unclear. This TCR came from a woman between 35 and 50 years old in good health. Some clones in this sample may be carry-over from other donors' samples. Specimen: PBMCs. The CDR3 nucleotides read TGTGCCAGCAGTTTCCGTCGTTGGGACGAGCAGTACTTC. Translation: CASSFRRWDEQYF.